The present T cell receptor (beta chain) was sequenced within a study of T cell responses to AZD1222 COVID-19 vaccine. The CDR3 consists of 17 residues. V lost 3 bases to trimming and J lost 7 bases; unmatched junction nucleotides: 13. CDR1 MDHEN and CDR2 SYDVKM come from the germline V gene. About this clone: Antigen specificity is unknown.

Study-wide results and limits: Spike-specific TCR repertoires showed rising breadth and depth after two AZD1222 doses. Vaccine-associated CD4 TCRs ranged over spike, dominating at 160-218 and 743-854. At baseline, just five to seven AZD1222 recipients tested seropositive.

Produced via immunoSEQ multiplex PCR; TCRdb's table is partial and in-frame only. The sample includes 110,000 to 150,000 clones, 80% to 90% of them seen just once. The V and J genes are TRBV28 and TRBJ2-1, with 9 bases identical to TRBD1. This specimen consisted of peripheral blood, obtained on day 0 of AZD1222 vaccination. This receptor was obtained from an adult in good health. The CDR3 nucleotides read TGTGCCAGCAGTTTCCCGAGAGGGGACAGGGTAATAAATGAGCAGTTCTTC. As protein: CASSFPRGDRVINEQFF.